Below are 28 T cell receptor beta chains sequenced from a single sample in a study of cytomegalovirus exposure and HLA in healthy donors. Vbeta (60) and Jbeta (13) primers were used in the PCR. TCRdb's copy holds only in-frame clones and misses some; the assay was immunoSEQ multiplex PCR. The sample includes more than 150,000 clones, more than 60% seen only once; the top ten take roughly 7.6%. Specimen: PBMCs. The receptors come from a woman aged 40 to 50 in good health and CMV-seropositive.

The chain couples TRBV19 to TRBJ2-7; the match to TRBD2 covers 10 bases. CDR1 is LNHDA and CDR2 is SQIVND in the germline V gene (reference sequence). There are 15 residues in the CDR3. J lost 0 bases, V lost 4 bases, and 3 bases had no gene match. CDR3 protein: CASSRLAGDSYEQYF. In nucleotides, the CDR3 is TGTGCCAGTAGTAGGCTAGCGGGAGACTCCTACGAGCAGTACTTC.

The V gene is TRBV5-1, the J gene TRBJ2-1, with TRBD2 matching over 10 bases. CDR3 length equals 15 residues. Germline lookup yields CDR1 SGHRS and CDR2 YFSETQ. The junction had 4 bases not matched to a gene; V was cut back by 2 bases and J by 5 bases. This chain's CDR3 is CASSFGLAGDNEQFF. CDR3 nucleotide sequence: TGCGCCAGCAGCTTCGGGCTAGCGGGAGACAATGAGCAGTTCTTC.

This rearrangement joins TRBV5-4 to TRBJ1-2, with D possibly matching TRBD1 (5 bases). From germline, CDR1 is SGHNT and CDR2 YYREEE (reference sequence). This CDR3 spans 14 amino acids. V was cut by 1 base and J by 7 bases, with 14 bases left in between. The CDR3 here is CASSLQGRDSGYTF. The CDR3 DNA reads TGTGCCAGCAGCTTGCAGGGCAGGGATAGTGGCTACACCTTC.

The chain couples TRBV11-2 to TRBJ2-7; D unclear. The CDR3 is made up of 14 amino acids. CDR1 SGHAT and CDR2 FQNNGV come from the germline V gene. The ends were cut back, 3 bases at V and 2 bases at J, with 11 bases in the middle. The CDR3 region is CASSLPAAAYEQYF. CDR3 coding DNA: TGTGCCAGCAGCTTGCCCGCGGCGGCCTACGAGCAGTACTTC.

The chain combines TRBV7-6 with TRBJ2-1; 8 bases are shared with TRBD1. Germline lookup yields CDR1 SGHVS and CDR2 FNYEAQ. This CDR3 has 16 residues. J lost 8 bases, V lost 0 bases, and 9 bases had no gene match. The CDR3 sequence is CASSLAPTGAGDEQFF. The DNA of the CDR3 is TGTGCCAGCAGCTTAGCGCCGACAGGGGCCGGGGATGAGCAGTTCTTC.

This clone came up a few times. This chain joins TRBV6-6 and TRBJ2-1; D might be TRBD1 (5 bases). Germline V gene lookup returns CDR1 MNHNY and CDR2 SVGAGI (reference sequence). V dropped 5 bases and J dropped 13 bases, with 18 bases sitting between them. This CDR3 region has 13 residues. CDR3 DNA sequence: TGTGCCAGCAGTCCAACCGCAAGACAGAACCAGTTCTTC. Its translation: CASSPTARQNQFF.

This sequence joins TRBV15 and TRBJ1-2, with TRBD1 matching over 10 bases. This CDR3 spans 15 amino acids. Germline V gene data show CDR1 as LNHNV and CDR2 as YYDKDF (reference sequence). Trimming at V came to 1 base and at J to 8 bases, leaving 7 bases not matched to a gene. The CDR3 DNA reads TGTGCCACCAGCAGAGCGCGGACAGGGGGATGGGGCTACACCTTC. Its translation is CATSRARTGGWGYTF.

The chain joins TRBV27 to TRBJ2-3; a possible D gene is TRBD1 (5 bases). The germline V gene encodes CDR1 MNHEY and CDR2 SMNVEV (reference sequence). V was clipped by 5 bases and J by 7 bases, with 16 bases between them. This CDR3 is 14 amino acids long. The CDR3 protein is CASSPKGRAYTQYF. DNA for the CDR3: TGTGCCAGCAGTCCCAAGGGCAGGGCCTATACGCAGTATTTT.

The genes are TRBV19 and TRBJ2-7, with 15 bases identical to TRBD2. CDR3 length: 15 residues. Germline CDR1 is LNHDA and CDR2 is SQIVND (reference sequence). J gave up 4 bases and V 4 bases, and 2 bases lay outside the gene matches. For the CDR3, the DNA is TGTGCCAGTAGTACCGGGACTAGCGGGAGGTACGAGCAGTACTTC. Its protein product is CASSTGTSGRYEQYF.

The rearrangement uses TRBV11-1 and TRBJ1-1, with TRBD1 as a possible D gene (6 bases). The length of the CDR3 is 16 residues. Germline V lookup: CDR1 SGHAT, CDR2 FQDESV (reference sequence). Trimming removed 5 bases from V and 1 base from J, with 17 bases in between. This CDR3 is CASSRGGRGSNTEAFF. The CDR3 DNA reads as TGTGCCAGCAGCCGTGGAGGCAGGGGCTCGAACACTGAAGCTTTCTTT.

This clone has just a few counts. The chain is built from TRBV7-9 and TRBJ2-7; 11 bases match TRBD2. Losses at the gene ends were 1 base for V and 4 bases for J; bases not matched to a gene: 3. The CDR3 sequence is 15 residues long. Germline loops: CDR1 SEHNR, CDR2 FQNEAQ (reference sequence). The CDR3 region is CASSLDVAGGYEQYF. As DNA, the CDR3 is TGTGCCAGCAGCTTAGATGTAGCGGGAGGGTACGAGCAGTACTTC.

The rearrangement links TRBV30 to TRBJ1-3; D is ambiguous. This CDR3 has 13 amino acids. V was cut by 2 bases and J by 0 bases, with 5 bases left in between. Germline CDR1 GTSNPN, CDR2 SVGIG (reference sequence). CDR3 loop: CAWSSNSGNTIYF. CDR3 nucleotides: TGTGCCTGGAGTTCCAACTCTGGAAACACCATATATTTT.

The CDR3 is CASSEVWLGLAGAGTDTQYF. For the CDR3, the DNA is TGTGCCAGCAGTGAAGTTTGGTTGGGACTAGCGGGAGCAGGCACAGATACGCAGTATTTT. The chain combines TRBV6-1 with TRBJ2-3; TRBD2 matches at 14 bases. The CDR3 spans 20 residues. V lost 1 base, J lost 1 base, and 10 bases stayed unmatched. CDR1 and CDR2 (germline): MNHNS, SASEGT.

The chain links TRBV4-1 to TRBJ1-2; 9 bases fit TRBD1. CDR3 size: 16 residues. Germline V CDR1 and CDR2: MGHRA, YSYEKL. Trimming took 4 bases from V and 4 from J; bases not matched to a gene: 10. The CDR3 loop is CASSRAGTGFLYGYTF. In DNA, the CDR3 is TGCGCCAGCAGCCGGGCCGGGACAGGGTTTCTCTATGGCTACACCTTC.

The chain couples TRBV7-6 to TRBJ2-6, with D uncertain. V lost 3 bases and J lost 0, with 6 bases in between. CDR1 is SGHVS, CDR2 FNYEAQ, per germline. The CDR3 contains 15 residues. CDR3 DNA: TGTGCCAGCAGCTTTTATTCCTCTGGGGCCAACGTCCTGACTTTC. Translating it yields CASSFYSSGANVLTF.

The genes are TRBV5-6 and TRBJ1-5; D gene unclear. The V end was cut by 4 bases, the J end by 6 bases, with 11 bases between. The CDR3 has 13 amino acids. The V gene's germline CDR1 is SGHDT and CDR2 YYEEEE. In DNA, the CDR3 is TGTGCCAGCAGCCCCGGGAGATTTCAGCCCCAGCATTTT. Translation gives CASSPGRFQPQHF. The complete variable domain, with remaining parts taken from reference TRBV5-6 and TRBJ1-5, reads DAGVTQSPTHLIKTRGQQVTLRCSPKSGHDTVSWYQQALGQGPQFIFQYYEEEERQRGNFPDRFSGHQFPNYSSELNVNALLLGDSALYLCASSPGRFQPQHFGDGTRLSIL.

The chain combines TRBV5-4 with TRBJ2-1, with TRBD1 identical over 7 bases. The germline V gene encodes CDR1 SGHNT and CDR2 YYREEE (reference sequence). Trimming removed 3 bases from V and 5 bases from J; junction bases left unmatched: 8. The CDR3 runs 15 residues. CDR3 sequence: CASSWDSLTNNEQFF. The CDR3 DNA sequence: TGTGCCAGCAGCTGGGACAGCCTTACTAACAATGAGCAGTTCTTC.

This chain joins TRBV11-2 and TRBJ1-2, with D perhaps TRBD1 (5 bases). CDR3 length: 14 amino acids. Germline V gene lookup returns CDR1 SGHAT and CDR2 FQNNGV. Deletions cut 6 bases from V and 3 bases from J, with 14 bases between. The CDR3 DNA is TGTGCCAGCAGTCCAGGCTGGGGGGACTATGGCTACACCTTC. Its protein product is CASSPGWGDYGYTF.

The table lists this clone with a few counts. The gene calls are TRBV18 and TRBJ2-2, with 9 nucleotides matching TRBD2. The CDR3 extends over 16 amino acids. J gave up 5 bases and V 3 bases, and 7 bases lay outside the gene matches. From germline, CDR1 is KGHSH and CDR2 LQKENI. The CDR3 nucleotides are TGTGCCAGCTCACCGTTAGCGGGAGTCGGGACCGGGGAGCTGTTTTTT. Amino acid sequence: CASSPLAGVGTGELFF.

This chain joins TRBV6-1 and TRBJ2-3; 8 nucleotides line up with TRBD2. Germline-derived CDR1 and CDR2 are MNHNS and SASEGT. This CDR3 comprises 15 residues. Unmatched junction bases numbered 16, after V lost 11 bases and J lost 6 bases. CDR3 bases: TGTGCCTCCTGCCGCGCGGGAGGTGATTGGGATACGCAGTATTTT. It encodes CASCRAGGDWDTQYF.

The chain combines TRBV5-1 with TRBJ2-7; tentative D call: TRBD2 (5 bases). Germline V gene sequence: CDR1 SGHRS, CDR2 YFSETQ. This CDR3 has 13 residues. V lost 3 bases and J 5 bases, leaving 12 bases between the germline ends. The CDR3: CASSWEWVDEQYF. The DNA for the CDR3 is TGCGCCAGCAGCTGGGAGTGGGTGGACGAGCAGTACTTC.

V and J are TRBV19 and TRBJ2-1; D possibly corresponds to TRBD1 (6 bases). The germline V and J ends were trimmed by 5 bases and 3 bases, with 14 bases remaining between them. The CDR3 totals 15 residues. Germline V lookup: CDR1 LNHDA, CDR2 SQIVND (reference sequence). The CDR3 here is CASSALRDNYNEQFF. The CDR3 DNA sequence: TGTGCCAGTAGTGCTCTTCGGGACAACTACAATGAGCAGTTCTTC.

A few counts support this clone. V gene TRBV27 combines with J gene TRBJ2-2, with a possible D match to TRBD1 (7 bases). With 6 bases removed from V and 4 bases from J, the gap between germline ends came to 18 bases. This CDR3 spans 16 amino acids. From germline, CDR1 is MNHEY and CDR2 SMNVEV (reference sequence). The CDR3 spells CASSRAAGGGTGELFF. For the CDR3, the DNA is TGTGCCAGCAGCCGCGCTGCAGGGGGAGGCACCGGGGAGCTGTTTTTT.

The V gene is TRBV4-3, the J gene TRBJ1-1, with 7 nucleotides matching TRBD1. The CDR3 length is 14 residues. V lost 5 bases, J lost 4 bases, and 7 bases stayed unmatched. Germline CDR1 is LGHNA and CDR2 is YSLEER. The CDR3 region is CASSGPGGSTEAFF. Here the CDR3 DNA reads TGCGCCAGCAGCGGTCCAGGGGGTAGCACTGAAGCTTTCTTT.

This clone was observed a handful of times. This chain joins TRBV7-9 and TRBJ2-2; D might be TRBD1 (6 bases). The germline CDR1 and CDR2 sequences are SEHNR and FQNEAQ (reference sequence). V was clipped by 7 bases and J by 3 bases, with 15 bases between them. The CDR3 runs 15 residues. CDR3 nucleotide sequence: TGTGCCAGCATCCCGGACAGCTTCGACACCGGGGAGCTGTTTTTT. It specifies CASIPDSFDTGELFF. The whole variable domain, filled in from reference TRBV7-9 and TRBJ2-2, reads DTGVSQNPRHKITKRGQNVTFRCDPISEHNRLYWYRQTLGQGPEFLTYFQNEAQLEKSRLLSDRFSAERPKGSFSTLEIQRTEQGDSAMYLCASIPDSFDTGELFFGEGSRLTVL.

In its sample, this clone was seen once. The gene calls are TRBV6-1 and TRBJ2-5; 7 nucleotides align to TRBD2. V shed 8 bases and J 5 bases; nucleotides not matched to a gene: 11. This CDR3 has 14 amino acids. Per the germline V gene, CDR1 is MNHNS and CDR2 is SASEGT. The CDR3 reads CASGPPSGVETQYF. The CDR3 DNA follows: TGTGCCAGCGGGCCTCCTAGCGGCGTGGAGACCCAGTACTTC.

The rearrangement links TRBV29-1 to TRBJ2-5; TRBD1 matches 7 bases. V lost 6 bases to trimming and J lost 3 bases; unmatched junction nucleotides: 4. This CDR3 has 12 amino acids. Germline assignment: CDR1 SQVTM and CDR2 ANQGSEA. This CDR3 reads CSVGTVEETQYF. CDR3 coding DNA: TGCAGCGTCGGGACAGTTGAAGAGACCCAGTACTTC.

V is TRBV11-2 and J is TRBJ2-1; TRBD2 agrees at 9 bases. V was pared by 3 bases and J by 7 bases, with 10 bases of the junction left unmatched. The V gene's germline CDR1 is SGHAT and CDR2 FQNNGV. The CDR3 covers 16 residues. The CDR3 loop reads CASSFSGRNGLNEQFF. Here the CDR3 DNA reads TGTGCCAGCAGCTTCAGCGGGAGGAATGGGTTGAATGAGCAGTTCTTC.